A selection of T cell receptor beta chains follows, all from one sample in a study of T cell clones after liver transplantation. Using immunoSEQ multiplex PCR, the repertoire was profiled, and TCRdb retains in-frame clones only, with some absent. Here the sample spans fewer than 80,000 clones, roughly 80% being singletons. The material sequenced was CD4+ T cells from blood, taken less than 50 months after liver transplant. Source of these receptors: a human patient who received a liver transplant. A share of the T cells may be of graft donor origin. Both conserved end residues are part of each CDR3. The order of the fields is CDR3 DNA, CDR3 protein, J gene, clone size, V gene, D gene. D genes are given only for firm matches. Where a row states a size, it is once, few, many or the class of an expanded clone; other rows omit it.

DNA: TGTGCCAGTAGTATGGAGTCCCTCAATGAGCAGTTCTTC
CDR3: CASSMESLNEQFF
J: TRBJ2-1
size: NA
V: TRBV19
D: NA

DNA: TGTGCCTGGAGTGTCGCACGGGCGGGAAAAGAGACCCAGTACTTC
CDR3: CAWSVARAGKETQYF
J: TRBJ2-5
size: NA
V: TRBV30
D: NA

DNA: TGTGCCAGCAGCTTAGTCGGCGGGCTTAGCACAGATACGCAGTATTTT
CDR3: CASSLVGGLSTDTQYF
J: TRBJ2-3
size: NA
V: TRBV7-3
D: NA

DNA: TGTGCCAGCAGTTACGGACAGGGGATATTCCAGGCTTTCTTT
CDR3: CASSYGQGIFQAFF
J: TRBJ1-1
size: NA
V: TRBV6-5
D: TRBD1

DNA: TGCGCCAGCCGTGCCGGACAGGGGAGGACTAATGAAAAACTGTTTTTT
CDR3: CASRAGQGRTNEKLFF
J: TRBJ1-4
size: NA
V: TRBV10-2
D: TRBD1

DNA: TGTGCCAGCAGGGCCCAAGAGACCCAGTACTTC
CDR3: CASRAQETQYF
J: TRBJ2-5
size: NA
V: TRBV2
D: NA

DNA: TGTGCCAGCAGCTTCTATTCTTCAGATACGCAGTATTTT
CDR3: CASSFYSSDTQYF
J: TRBJ2-3
size: many
V: TRBV7-3
D: NA

DNA: TGTGCCAGCACCACAATAGCCCCGGGGTACGAGCAGTACTTC
CDR3: CASTTIAPGYEQYF
J: TRBJ2-7
size: once
V: TRBV28
D: NA

DNA: TGTGCCAGTAGTCCACTTACGGGAGGGAAACATGAGCAGTTCTTC
CDR3: CASSPLTGGKHEQFF
J: TRBJ2-1
size: NA
V: TRBV19
D: TRBD2

DNA: TGCAGCGTCCGAACAGGGAATAGCAATCAGCCCCAGCATTTT
CDR3: CSVRTGNSNQPQHF
J: TRBJ1-5
size: NA
V: TRBV29-1
D: NA

DNA: TGTGCCAGCAGAGAAATAAGGGGGCAGAGACCCACTGAAGCTTTCTTT
CDR3: CASREIRGQRPTEAFF
J: TRBJ1-1
size: few
V: TRBV6-1
D: TRBD1

DNA: TGCGCCAGCAGCCCGGTGAGGGGAGTGAACACCGGGGAGCTGTTTTTT
CDR3: CASSPVRGVNTGELFF
J: TRBJ2-2
size: NA
V: TRBV4-3
D: NA

DNA: TGTGCCAGCAGCCAGCAACAGGGAGTGAATGGCTACACCTTC
CDR3: CASSQQQGVNGYTF
J: TRBJ1-2
size: NA
V: TRBV14
D: NA

DNA: TGTGCCAGCAGCTTAGGCCGCCCGGACACTGAAGCTTTCTTT
CDR3: CASSLGRPDTEAFF
J: TRBJ1-1
size: NA
V: TRBV13
D: NA

DNA: TGCGCCAGCAGCCAAGATTATACGGGGGCCCGCGGAGATACGCAGTATTTT
CDR3: CASSQDYTGARGDTQYF
J: TRBJ2-3
size: few
V: TRBV4-3
D: NA

DNA: TGTGCCAGCAGCCTCCAAATTCCGGGGACCTCCCACGAGCAGTACTTC
CDR3: CASSLQIPGTSHEQYF
J: TRBJ2-7
size: NA
V: TRBV6-6
D: NA

DNA: TGTGCCAGCTCACCCCGGGACTATCACGGACTCAATGAGCAGTTCTTC
CDR3: CASSPRDYHGLNEQFF
J: TRBJ2-1
size: NA
V: TRBV18
D: TRBD2

DNA: TGTGCCAGCAGCGCAAGACTAGCGGGGGGTCCTGACACAGATACGCAGTATTTT
CDR3: CASSARLAGGPDTDTQYF
J: TRBJ2-3
size: NA
V: TRBV9
D: TRBD2

DNA: TGTGCCAGCAGCTGGACTAGCGGGTTGTCGAACACCGGGGAGCTGTTTTTT
CDR3: CASSWTSGLSNTGELFF
J: TRBJ2-2
size: NA
V: TRBV7-6
D: TRBD2

DNA: TGTGCCAGCAGCTTAATCAGCGGGGAGAACAATGAGCAGTTCTTC
CDR3: CASSLISGENNEQFF
J: TRBJ2-1
size: NA
V: TRBV13
D: TRBD2

DNA: TGTGCCAGTGCCCCCGGGACGAATGAGCAGTTCTTC
CDR3: CASAPGTNEQFF
J: TRBJ2-1
size: NA
V: TRBV2
D: NA

DNA: TGCGCCAGCAGCCCGAGACTAGCGGGGGGTGTTGATGAGCAGTTCTTC
CDR3: CASSPRLAGGVDEQFF
J: TRBJ2-1
size: NA
V: TRBV5-1
D: TRBD2

DNA: TGTGCCAGCAGAAGAGCGGGGGGCGAAGAGACCCAGTACTTC
CDR3: CASRRAGGEETQYF
J: TRBJ2-5
size: many
V: TRBV6-5
D: TRBD2

DNA: TGTGCCAGCAGCCCAGTACCGGGACAGGGGACATCTGGGGCCAACGTCCTGACTTTC
CDR3: CASSPVPGQGTSGANVLTF
J: TRBJ2-6
size: NA
V: TRBV5-6
D: TRBD1

DNA: TGCGCCAGCAGCCGGCCGGGACAGGGGTACACTGAAGCTTTCTTT
CDR3: CASSRPGQGYTEAFF
J: TRBJ1-1
size: few
V: TRBV4-1
D: TRBD1

DNA: TGTGCCACCAGCAGAGCAGGAGCTGACTATGGCTACACCTTC
CDR3: CATSRAGADYGYTF
J: TRBJ1-2
size: NA
V: TRBV15
D: NA

DNA: TGTGCCAGCAGCTTGCAGGGAACAGATACGCAGTATTTT
CDR3: CASSLQGTDTQYF
J: TRBJ2-3
size: NA
V: TRBV7-8
D: NA

DNA: TGTGCCAGCAGCCAAGACCAGAGACAGCGGGGGCCCAGGAACTCCTACGAGCAGTACTTC
CDR3: CASSQDQRQRGPRNSYEQYF
J: TRBJ2-7
size: NA
V: TRBV4-2
D: TRBD2

DNA: TGTGCCAGCAGCGTAGTGGGGGGCCTGGGGAATGAGCAGTTCTTC
CDR3: CASSVVGGLGNEQFF
J: TRBJ2-1
size: NA
V: TRBV9
D: NA

DNA: TGCGCCAGCAGCTTGGAGACAGGGAGGGAGACCCAGTACTTC
CDR3: CASSLETGRETQYF
J: TRBJ2-5
size: NA
V: TRBV5-1
D: NA

DNA: TGTGCCAGCAGCGTAGCGGGAGGTTCACCCCTCCACTTT
CDR3: CASSVAGGSPLHF
J: TRBJ1-6
size: NA
V: TRBV9
D: NA

DNA: TGTGCCAGCAGCGTAGGAAGCGGGGACTACAATGAGCAGTTCTTC
CDR3: CASSVGSGDYNEQFF
J: TRBJ2-1
size: NA
V: TRBV9
D: TRBD2

DNA: TGTGCCAGTAGTATAGCGGGCGGGGCCTACGAGCAGTACTTC
CDR3: CASSIAGGAYEQYF
J: TRBJ2-7
size: NA
V: TRBV19
D: NA

DNA: TGCGCCAGCAGCCAAGAGGGACGTTCCAATCAGCCCCAGCATTTT
CDR3: CASSQEGRSNQPQHF
J: TRBJ1-5
size: NA
V: TRBV4-3
D: NA

DNA: TGTGCCAGCAGTCACCAACAGGGGGCCGGTGGCTACACCTTC
CDR3: CASSHQQGAGGYTF
J: TRBJ1-2
size: few
V: TRBV28
D: TRBD1

DNA: TGTGCCAGTAGTCTTCGGGGGAACACCGGGGAGCTGTTTTTT
CDR3: CASSLRGNTGELFF
J: TRBJ2-2
size: NA
V: TRBV19
D: NA

DNA: TGTGCCAGCGGGGAACTAGCGGGAGACGGCAATGAGCAGTTCTTC
CDR3: CASGELAGDGNEQFF
J: TRBJ2-1
size: NA
V: TRBV27
D: TRBD2

DNA: TGCGCCAGCAGCCAGCCCGGGCCCCGCGTCACTGAAGCTTTCTTT
CDR3: CASSQPGPRVTEAFF
J: TRBJ1-1
size: NA
V: TRBV4-3
D: NA

DNA: TGTGCCAGCAGCCAAACCAACCCGGGACAGGGCGGATATGGCTACACCTTC
CDR3: CASSQTNPGQGGYGYTF
J: TRBJ1-2
size: NA
V: TRBV4-2
D: TRBD1

DNA: TGTGCCAGCACCCAAAGAGGGGCAACTAATGAAAAACTGTTTTTT
CDR3: CASTQRGATNEKLFF
J: TRBJ1-4
size: NA
V: TRBV9
D: NA

DNA: TGCAGCGTAACCGGACAGGGGCAAGAGACCCAGTACTTC
CDR3: CSVTGQGQETQYF
J: TRBJ2-5
size: NA
V: TRBV29-1
D: TRBD1

DNA: TGTGCCAGCAGCCCGGGTGGGACTAGTCTCACCAATGAGCAGTTCTTC
CDR3: CASSPGGTSLTNEQFF
J: TRBJ2-1
size: NA
V: TRBV7-2
D: TRBD2

DNA: TGTGCCAGCAGTGCCCCTAGAGGGGCAGACTATGGCTACACCTTC
CDR3: CASSAPRGADYGYTF
J: TRBJ1-2
size: NA
V: TRBV6-5
D: NA